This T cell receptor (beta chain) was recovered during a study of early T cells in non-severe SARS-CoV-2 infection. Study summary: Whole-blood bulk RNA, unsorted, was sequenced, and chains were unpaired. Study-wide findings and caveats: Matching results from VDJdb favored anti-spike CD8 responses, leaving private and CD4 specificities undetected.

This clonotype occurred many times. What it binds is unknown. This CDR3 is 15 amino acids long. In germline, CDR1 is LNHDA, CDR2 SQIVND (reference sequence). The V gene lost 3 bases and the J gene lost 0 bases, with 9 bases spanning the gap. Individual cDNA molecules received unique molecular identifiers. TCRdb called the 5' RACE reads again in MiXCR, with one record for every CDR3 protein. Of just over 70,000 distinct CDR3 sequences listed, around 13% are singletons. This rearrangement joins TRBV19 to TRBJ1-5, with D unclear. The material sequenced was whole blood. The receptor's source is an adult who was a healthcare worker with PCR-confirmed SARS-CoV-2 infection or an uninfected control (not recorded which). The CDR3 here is CASSIPGDSNQPQHF. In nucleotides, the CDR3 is TGTGCCAGTAGTATCCCCGGGGATAGCAATCAGCCCCAGCATTTT.